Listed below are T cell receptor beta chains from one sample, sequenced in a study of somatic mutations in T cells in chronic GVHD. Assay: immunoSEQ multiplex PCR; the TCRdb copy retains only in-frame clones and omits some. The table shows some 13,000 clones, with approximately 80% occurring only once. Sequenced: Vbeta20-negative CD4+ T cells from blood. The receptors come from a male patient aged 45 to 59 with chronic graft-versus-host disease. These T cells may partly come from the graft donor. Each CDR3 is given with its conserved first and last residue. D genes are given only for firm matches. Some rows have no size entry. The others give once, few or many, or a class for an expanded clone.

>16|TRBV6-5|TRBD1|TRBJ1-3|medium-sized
CASSYSTGTAGNTIYF
TGTGCCAGCAGTTACTCGACGGGGACAGCTGGAAACACCATATATTTT
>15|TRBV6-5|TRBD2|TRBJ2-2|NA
CASILAVTNTGELFF
TGTGCCAGCATCCTAGCGGTAACGAACACCGGGGAGCTGTTTTTT
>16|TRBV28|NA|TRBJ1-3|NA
CASSSPGGGSGNTIYF
TGTGCCAGCAGTTCCCCCGGGGGAGGGAGCGGAAACACCATATATTTT
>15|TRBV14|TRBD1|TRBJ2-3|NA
CASSRQGTGTDTQYF
TGTGCCAGCAGCCGACAGGGTACGGGCACAGATACGCAGTATTTT
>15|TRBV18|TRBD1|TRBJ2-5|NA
CASSHGTGTAETQYF
TGTGCCAGCTCACACGGGACAGGGACGGCCGAGACCCAGTACTTC
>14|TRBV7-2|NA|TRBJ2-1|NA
CASSLGRGSGEQFF
TGTGCCAGCAGCTTAGGCCGGGGTTCGGGGGAGCAGTTCTTC
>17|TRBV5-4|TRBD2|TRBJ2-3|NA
CASSSGLSGGGTDTQYF
TGTGCCAGCAGCTCCGGCCTTAGCGGGGGGGGCACAGATACGCAGTATTTT
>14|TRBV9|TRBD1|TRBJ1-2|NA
CASSPGGRGYGYTF
TGTGCCAGCAGCCCTGGGGGCAGGGGGTATGGCTACACCTTC
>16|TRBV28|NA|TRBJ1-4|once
CASSLITRFEREKLFF
TGTGCCAGCAGTTTAATCACTCGGTTCGAACGGGAAAAACTGTTTTTT
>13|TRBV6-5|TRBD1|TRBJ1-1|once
CASSYRAQGRAFF
TGTGCCAGCAGTTATCGGGCACAGGGGCGAGCTTTCTTT
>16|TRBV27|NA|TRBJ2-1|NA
CASSPDGLGSYNEQFF
TGTGCCAGCAGTCCCGACGGACTCGGCTCCTACAATGAGCAGTTCTTC
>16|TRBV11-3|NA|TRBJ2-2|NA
CASSLSPSANTGELFF
TGTGCCAGCAGCTTATCCCCGTCCGCGAACACCGGGGAGCTGTTTTTT
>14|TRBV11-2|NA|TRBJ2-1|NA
CASSFGPGNNEQFF
TGTGCCAGCAGCTTTGGCCCGGGGAACAATGAGCAGTTCTTC
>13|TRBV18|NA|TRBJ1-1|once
CASSPDTGYEAFF
TGTGCCAGCTCACCGGATACAGGGTATGAAGCTTTCTTT
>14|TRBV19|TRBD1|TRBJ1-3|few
CASSFPGQANTIYF
TGTGCCAGTAGTTTCCCGGGACAGGCAAACACCATATATTTT
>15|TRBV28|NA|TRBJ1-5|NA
CASSFDSRGNQPQHF
TGTGCCAGCAGTTTTGACTCAAGGGGGAATCAGCCCCAGCATTTT
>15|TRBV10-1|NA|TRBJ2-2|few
CASSKRRSPTGELFF
TGCGCCAGCAGCAAGAGGAGGTCACCGACCGGGGAGCTGTTTTTT
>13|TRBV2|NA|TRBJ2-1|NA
CASNVDSYNEQFF
TGTGCCAGCAACGTAGACAGTTACAATGAGCAGTTCTTC
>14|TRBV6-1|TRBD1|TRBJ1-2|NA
CASRRSGTEGGYTF
TGTGCCAGCAGACGATCCGGGACAGAGGGAGGCTACACCTTC
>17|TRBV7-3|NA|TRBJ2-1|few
CASSQSGAGAPYNEQFF
TGTGCCAGCAGCCAGTCAGGGGCGGGAGCCCCCTACAATGAGCAGTTCTTC
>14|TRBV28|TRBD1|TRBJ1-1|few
CASIVGTGNTEAFF
TGTGCCAGCATCGTGGGGACAGGCAACACTGAAGCTTTCTTT
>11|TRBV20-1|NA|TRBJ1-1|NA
CSAHTDTEAFF
TGCAGTGCTCACACAGACACTGAAGCTTTCTTT
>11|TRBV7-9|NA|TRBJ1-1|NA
CASSLGGGAFF
TGTGCCAGCAGCTTAGGGGGGGGAGCTTTCTTT
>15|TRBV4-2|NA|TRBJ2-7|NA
CASSQGATENYEQYF
TGTGCCAGCAGCCAAGGTGCGACGGAGAACTACGAGCAGTACTTC
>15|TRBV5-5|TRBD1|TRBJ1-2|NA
CASSLTGVVGYGYTF
TGTGCCAGCAGCCTTACAGGGGTGGTCGGCTATGGCTACACCTTC
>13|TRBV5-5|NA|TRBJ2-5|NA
CASSRGGKETQYF
TGTGCCAGCAGCCGGGGCGGGAAAGAGACCCAGTACTTC
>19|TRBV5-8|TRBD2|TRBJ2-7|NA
CASSAKDGGTTSVAYEQYF
TGTGCCAGCAGCGCAAAGGACGGGGGGACTACGTCGGTCGCCTACGAGCAGTACTTC
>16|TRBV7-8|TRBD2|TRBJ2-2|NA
CASSLSAGGNTGELFF
TGTGCCAGCAGCTTAAGCGCGGGAGGGAACACCGGGGAGCTGTTTTTT
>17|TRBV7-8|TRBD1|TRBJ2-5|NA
CASSITGTGGFGETQYF
TGTGCCAGCAGCATAACCGGGACAGGGGGTTTTGGGGAGACCCAGTACTTC
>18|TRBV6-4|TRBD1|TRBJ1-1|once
CASSWYRDRVEWDTEAFF
TGTGCCAGCAGTTGGTACCGGGACAGGGTTGAATGGGACACTGAAGCTTTCTTT
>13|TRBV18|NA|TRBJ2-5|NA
CASSPGAQETQYF
TGTGCCAGCTCACCAGGGGCACAAGAGACCCAGTACTTC
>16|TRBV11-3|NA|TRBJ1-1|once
CASSLGDIGAGTEAFF
TGTGCCAGCAGCTTAGGGGACATAGGGGCTGGGACTGAAGCTTTCTTT
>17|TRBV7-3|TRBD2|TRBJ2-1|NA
CASSSRGEGGSYNEQFF
TGTGCCAGCAGCTCACGTGGGGAGGGAGGGTCCTACAATGAGCAGTTCTTC